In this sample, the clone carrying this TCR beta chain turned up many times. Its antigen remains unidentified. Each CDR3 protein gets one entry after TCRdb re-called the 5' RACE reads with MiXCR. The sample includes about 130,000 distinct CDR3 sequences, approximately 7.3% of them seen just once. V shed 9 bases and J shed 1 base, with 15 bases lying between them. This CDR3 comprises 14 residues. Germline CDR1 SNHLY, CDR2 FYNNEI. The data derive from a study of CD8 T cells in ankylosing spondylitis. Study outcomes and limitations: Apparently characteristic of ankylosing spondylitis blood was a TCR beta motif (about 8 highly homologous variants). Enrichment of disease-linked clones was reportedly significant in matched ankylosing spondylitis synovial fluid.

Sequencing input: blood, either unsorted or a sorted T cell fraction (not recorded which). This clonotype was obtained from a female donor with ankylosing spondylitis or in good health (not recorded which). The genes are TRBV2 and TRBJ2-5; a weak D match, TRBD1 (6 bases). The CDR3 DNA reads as TGTGCCAGTCAAAGACAGGCAATCCAAGAGACCCAGTACTTC. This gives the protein CASQRQAIQETQYF.